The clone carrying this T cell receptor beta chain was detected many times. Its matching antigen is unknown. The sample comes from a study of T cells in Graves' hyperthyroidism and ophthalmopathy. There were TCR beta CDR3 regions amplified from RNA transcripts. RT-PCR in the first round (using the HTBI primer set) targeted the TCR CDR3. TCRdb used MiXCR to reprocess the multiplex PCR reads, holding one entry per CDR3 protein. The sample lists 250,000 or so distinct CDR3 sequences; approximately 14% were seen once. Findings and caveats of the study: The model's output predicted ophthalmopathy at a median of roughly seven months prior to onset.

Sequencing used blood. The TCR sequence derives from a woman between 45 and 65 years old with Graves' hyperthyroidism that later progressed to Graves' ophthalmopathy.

The CDR3 DNA reads as TGTGCCACCAGTGATGGGGGGACAGGTTGGAACGAGCAGTACTTC. Its protein is CATSDGGTGWNEQYF. This sequence joins TRBV24-1 and TRBJ2-7; TRBD1 matches at 8 bases. This CDR3 has 15 amino acids. Germline assignment: CDR1 KGHDR and CDR2 SFDVKD. V shed 3 bases and J 5 bases; nucleotides not matched to a gene: 8.